Listed here is a single TCR beta chain. A much larger clonotype is one base distant, so this may be a read error. A modified ARM-PCR protocol with three rounds of nested PCR amplified TCRbeta. One entry per CDR3 protein, called by TCRdb with MiXCR from the multiplex PCR reads. The sample lists 65,000 to 95,000 distinct CDR3 sequences; roughly 80% were seen once. The sample is drawn from a study of tumor and adjacent non-tumor tissue in lung cancer. No cell sorting was done before RNA was extracted from the tissue. Germline loops: CDR1 SNHLY, CDR2 FYNNEI. V was cut by 4 bases and J by 5 bases, with 9 bases left in between. The CDR3 length is 12 residues.

The V call is TRBV2, the J call TRBJ2-7; D unclear. The specimen sequenced was lung tumor tissue. This sequence originates from a woman aged 50 to 60 with non-small cell lung cancer. The CDR3 DNA follows: TGTGCCAGCAGTGTTGTGGTCCACGAGCAGTACTTC. Protein sequence: CASSVVVHEQYF.